This T cell receptor (beta chain) was found in a study of T cell clones after liver transplantation. As for the study in general: TCRbeta sequencing after a pre-transplant mixed lymphocyte reaction identified graft-donor-reactive clones, later tracked in post-transplant blood. Pre-transplant mixed lymphocyte reactions yielded third-party-reactive TCRbeta sequences as comparators for graft-donor-reactive sequences. Study-level points and caveats: Small, mixed patient groups and varying post-transplant times limit these conclusions.

Turning to this clone: Its antigen is still unknown.

Some clones are missing from TCRdb's copy, which holds only in-frame ones; the method was immunoSEQ multiplex PCR. The table shows 68,000 or so clones, with 75% to 90% occurring only once. CDR3 length: 14 residues. Trimming took off 6 bases at V and 5 bases at J, with 17 bases between the two ends. Germline V gene lookup returns CDR1 MNHEY and CDR2 SMNVEV (reference sequence). The chain recombines TRBV27 with TRBJ2-7; weak D call: TRBD2 (6 bases). This clonotype originated in a human donor who received a liver transplant. The sample consisted of CD4+ T cells from blood, taken before liver transplant. The DNA of the CDR3 is TGTGCCAGCAGGCGCCTAGGAGGGCCCGACGAGCAGTACTTC. As protein: CASRRLGGPDEQYF.